The next 20 T cell receptor beta chains were all read from a single sample in a study of blood T cell repertoires in COVID-19. Data came from immunoSEQ multiplex PCR; TCRdb stores just in-frame clones and leaves some out. In the table there are over 85,000 clones, 70% to 90% of which are singletons. Input material: peripheral blood. These receptors all stem from a man in his forties or fifties with active or convalescent COVID-19.

The chain combines TRBV3-1 (or the pseudogene TRBV3-2) with TRBJ2-7; TRBD1 is a possible D gene (5 bases). The V gene's germline CDR1 is LGHDT and CDR2 YNNKEL (reference sequence). V lost 6 bases and J lost 0, with 12 bases in between. CDR3 length: 14 residues. CDR3 sequence: CASRSTTGSYEQYF. In nucleotides, the CDR3 is TGTGCCAGCAGAAGCACTACAGGCTCCTACGAGCAGTACTTC.

The rearrangement uses TRBV18 and TRBJ1-2; TRBD1 agrees at 7 bases. Losses at the gene ends were 3 bases for V and 4 bases for J; bases not matched to a gene: 11. CDR3 length: 16 amino acids. Germline CDR1 is KGHSH and CDR2 is LQKENI. DNA of the CDR3: TGTGCCAGCTCACCCTCCGTTGAGGGGGCCTTCTATGGCTACACCTTC. This gives the protein CASSPSVEGAFYGYTF.

The gene calls are TRBV27 and TRBJ1-3; D is unclear. V was trimmed by 2 bases and J by 3 bases, leaving 8 bases between them. CDR1 is MNHEY, CDR2 SMNVEV, per germline (reference sequence). The CDR3 covers 14 residues. The CDR3 DNA reads as TGTGCCAGCAGTTTAGCGGGGTATGGAAACACCATATATTTT. It specifies CASSLAGYGNTIYF.

V gene TRBV5-4 combines with J gene TRBJ1-4; a possible D gene is TRBD1 (5 bases). Trimming stripped 5 bases from V and 12 bases from J, with 23 bases between. CDR1 is SGHNT and CDR2 is YYREEE in the germline V gene (reference sequence). The CDR3 is made up of 15 amino acids. The CDR3 nucleotides read TGTGCCAGCAGGTCTGGGGCGGGGCCGAACAGTGAACTGTTTTTT. Translation gives CASRSGAGPNSELFF. The full variable domain, with the rest looked up from reference TRBV5-4 and TRBJ1-4, is ETGVTQSPTHLIKTRGQQVTLRCSSQSGHNTVSWYQQALGQGPQFIFQYYREEENGRGNFPPRFSGLQFPNYSSELNVNALELDDSALYLCASRSGAGPNSELFFGSGTQLSVL.

The chain is built from TRBV11-1 and TRBJ1-2, with a possible D match to TRBD1 (5 bases). Germline V gene sequence: CDR1 SGHAT, CDR2 FQDESV (reference sequence). This CDR3 spans 12 amino acids. V gave up 5 bases and J gave up 5 bases, with 9 bases separating them. This CDR3 reads CASSLQEYGYTF. In DNA, the CDR3 is TGTGCCAGCAGCCTACAGGAGTATGGCTACACCTTC.

J is TRBJ2-1 and V is TRBV18, with TRBD2 matching 16 bases. The J segment lost 10 bases and the V segment lost 6 bases, leaving 6 bases of the junction unmatched. Looked up from germline, CDR1 is KGHSH and CDR2 is LQKENI. CDR3 length: 15 residues. The CDR3 bases are TGTGCCAGCTCTGGGACTAGCGGGGGGGCACAAGAGCAGTTCTTC. This gives the protein CASSGTSGGAQEQFF.

The chain carries TRBV27 and TRBJ1-3; perhaps TRBD1 as D (5 bases). Trimming stripped 2 bases from V and 2 bases from J, with 7 bases between. The CDR3 sequence is 14 residues long. The germline V gene has CDR1 MNHEY and CDR2 SMNVEV (reference sequence). CDR3 region: CASSLRGTGNTIYF. The CDR3 DNA follows: TGTGCCAGCAGTTTAAGGGGAACTGGAAACACCATATATTTT.

V usage is TRBV3-1 (or the pseudogene TRBV3-2) and J usage is TRBJ1-2, with D maybe TRBD1 (5 bases). Germline V gene lookup returns CDR1 LGHDT and CDR2 YNNKEL (reference sequence). The CDR3 length is 14 residues. V was trimmed by 4 bases and J by 2 bases, leaving 11 bases between them. The CDR3 reads CASSLGTLNYGYTF. The DNA for the CDR3 is TGTGCCAGCAGCCTTGGGACTCTCAACTATGGCTACACCTTC.

The chain has TRBV6-5 and TRBJ2-4, with 7 nucleotides matching TRBD1. The V gene end was trimmed by 10 bases and the J gene end by 9 bases; junction bases not matched to a gene: 6. The CDR3 loop spans 11 amino acids. Per the germline V gene, CDR1 is MNHEY and CDR2 is SVGAGI. For the CDR3, the DNA is TGTGCCACCCGACAGGGATCCATTCAGTACTTC. Translation: CATRQGSIQYF.

The CDR3 sequence is CASLDTLYGYTF. Written as DNA, the CDR3 is TGTGCCAGTCTCGACACCCTCTATGGCTACACCTTC. The chain links TRBV19 to TRBJ1-2; D is unresolved. CDR1 and CDR2 from the germline V gene are LNHDA and SQIVND (reference sequence). CDR3 length equals 12 residues. V was shortened by 8 bases and J by 4 bases, with 11 bases between the two germline ends.

This clone has a single count. Other DNA variants within this sample encode the same CDR3. The V gene is TRBV5-1, the J gene TRBJ2-3; D remains unclear. The length of the CDR3 is 14 residues. In germline, CDR1 is SGHRS, CDR2 YFSETQ. Trimming stripped 0 bases from V and 4 bases from J, with 9 bases between. Here the CDR3 reads CASSLGLAADTQYF. CDR3 sequence (DNA): TGCGCCAGCAGCTTGGGCTTGGCCGCAGATACGCAGTATTTT.

The gene calls are TRBV3-1 (or the pseudogene TRBV3-2) and TRBJ2-1, with unresolved D. Germline V lookup: CDR1 LGHDT, CDR2 YNNKEL (reference sequence). The CDR3 contains 13 residues. Trimming took 1 base from V and 7 from J, leaving 8 bases between them. CDR3 protein: CASSQARKNEQFF. CDR3 coding DNA: TGTGCCAGCAGCCAAGCCAGGAAGAATGAGCAGTTCTTC.

This clone was observed a single time. This chain uses TRBV14 with TRBJ1-2; tentative D call: TRBD1 (5 bases). Germline V gene lookup returns CDR1 SGHDN and CDR2 FVKESK. Trimming took off 1 base at V and 8 bases at J, with 8 bases between the two ends. This CDR3 spans 12 amino acids. The CDR3 DNA is TGTGCCAGCAGCCAAGCGGGGGGGGGCTACACCTTC. This codes for CASSQAGGGYTF.

This rearrangement joins TRBV7-3 to TRBJ1-6; 9 bases agree with TRBD1. The CDR3 is made up of 15 amino acids. With 4 bases clipped from V and 8 bases from J, the junction kept 6 bases outside the gene matches. Germline CDR1 and CDR2: SGHTA and FQGTGA. As DNA, the CDR3 is TGTGCCAGCAGCTCATCCGGGACAGGGTATTCACCCCTCCACTTT. It specifies CASSSSGTGYSPLHF. Based on the CDR3 plus reference TRBV7-3 and TRBJ1-6, the full variable domain is GAGVSQTPSNKVTEKGKYVELRCDPISGHTALYWYRQSLGQGPEFLIYFQGTGAADDSGLPNDRFFAVRPEGSVSTLKIQRTERGDSAVYLCASSSSGTGYSPLHFGNGTRLTVT.

This sequence joins TRBV6-6 and TRBJ1-5, with D possibly TRBD1 on 5 matching bases. CDR3 size: 15 residues. CDR1 is MNHNY and CDR2 is SVGAGI in the germline V gene (reference sequence). V gave up 3 bases and J gave up 0 bases, with 9 bases separating them. In DNA form, the CDR3 reads TGTGCCAGCAGTTATGGGGGGGATAGCAATCAGCCCCAGCATTTT. Its translation: CASSYGGDSNQPQHF.

CDR3 region: CASSVGGSGGHQETQYF. The CDR3 DNA sequence: TGTGCCAGCAGCGTAGGGGGTAGCGGGGGACACCAAGAGACCCAGTACTTC. This chain joins TRBV9 and TRBJ2-5, with 9 nucleotides matching TRBD2. The CDR3 has 17 amino acids. Looked up from germline, CDR1 is SGDLS and CDR2 is YYNGEE. The ends lost 0 bases at V and 0 bases at J; junction bases unmatched: 6.

The V call is TRBV5-1, the J call TRBJ2-1; 7 bases line up with TRBD2. From germline, CDR1 is SGHRS and CDR2 YFSETQ. The CDR3 consists of 15 residues. The V and J ends lost 5 bases and 5 bases, in that order; junction bases with no gene match: 10. CDR3 DNA sequence: TGCGCCAGCAGACCTACTAGCGACCGGAACAATGAGCAGTTCTTC. Its translation is CASRPTSDRNNEQFF.

The rearrangement joins TRBV9 to TRBJ2-1, with 8 bases matching TRBD2. Germline loops: CDR1 SGDLS, CDR2 YYNGEE. This CDR3 spans 14 amino acids. J gave up 4 bases and V 4 bases, and 4 bases lay outside the gene matches. The DNA of the CDR3 is TGTGCCAGCAGCTACGGGGGGGGATACAATGAGCAGTTCTTC. This encodes CASSYGGGYNEQFF. The whole variable domain, remainder taken from reference TRBV9 and TRBJ2-1, is DSGVTQTPKHLITATGQRVTLRCSPRSGDLSVYWYQQSLDQGLQFLIQYYNGEERAKGNILERFSAQQFPDLHSELNLSSLELGDSALYFCASSYGGGYNEQFFGPGTRLTVL.

V usage is TRBV5-5 and J usage is TRBJ1-4; tentatively, D is TRBD1 (6 bases). This CDR3 has 15 amino acids. Germline V CDR1 and CDR2: SGHKS, YYEKEE (reference sequence). Trimming cost V 1 base and J 5 bases, with 12 bases left between them. Here the CDR3 DNA reads TGTGCCAGCAGCTTGCAGGGGCTGGAAAATGAAAAACTGTTTTTT. It encodes CASSLQGLENEKLFF.

The chain carries TRBV6-5 and TRBJ2-7, with TRBD2 matching over 10 bases. The CDR3 covers 14 residues. Germline assignment: CDR1 MNHEY and CDR2 SVGAGI. Trimming at V came to 4 bases and at J to 0 bases, leaving 0 bases not matched to a gene. The CDR3 sequence: CASSLAGGSYEQYF. In DNA form, the CDR3 reads TGTGCCAGCAGTTTAGCGGGGGGCTCCTACGAGCAGTACTTC.